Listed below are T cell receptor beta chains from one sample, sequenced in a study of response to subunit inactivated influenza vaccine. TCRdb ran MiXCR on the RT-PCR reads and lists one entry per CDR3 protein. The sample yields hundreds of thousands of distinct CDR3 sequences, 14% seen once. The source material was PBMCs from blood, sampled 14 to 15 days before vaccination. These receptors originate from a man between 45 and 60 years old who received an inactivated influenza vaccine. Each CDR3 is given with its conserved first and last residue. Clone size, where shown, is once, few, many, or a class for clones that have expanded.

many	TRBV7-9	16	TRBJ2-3	CASSSSLAGGTDTQYF
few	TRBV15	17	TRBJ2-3	CATSRDPGGVSTDTQYF
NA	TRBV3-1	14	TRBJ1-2	CASSHAGTGTGYIF
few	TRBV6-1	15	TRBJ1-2	CASSPTFGGTGGYTF
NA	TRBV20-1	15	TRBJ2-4	CSARGDLVTVNIQYF
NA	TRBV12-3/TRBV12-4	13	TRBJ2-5	CASSFKGTETQYF
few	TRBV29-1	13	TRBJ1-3	CSAINRGRNTIYF
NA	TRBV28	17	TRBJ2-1	CASTPRTGLGAYNEQFF
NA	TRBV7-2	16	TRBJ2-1	CASSLVVGTGNNEQFF
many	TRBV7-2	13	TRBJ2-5	CASSQRQQETQYF
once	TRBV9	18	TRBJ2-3	CASSPMTSGRFSTDTQYF
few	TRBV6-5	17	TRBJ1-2	CASSYVGRGVSGYGYTF
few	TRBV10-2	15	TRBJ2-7	CATSPLDRLAYEQYF
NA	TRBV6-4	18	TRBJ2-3	CASSGLLSTAGGEDTQYF
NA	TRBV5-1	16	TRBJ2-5	CASSLGTSGRQETQYF
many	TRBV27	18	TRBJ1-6	CASSLSQPRGAFNSPLHF
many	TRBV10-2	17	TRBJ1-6	CASSESPRGRGSSPLHF
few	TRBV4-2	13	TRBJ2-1	CASNTQGSNEQFF
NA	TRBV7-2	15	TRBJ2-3	CASSSDRGRADTQYF
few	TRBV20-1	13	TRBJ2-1	CSARDSPGYEQFF
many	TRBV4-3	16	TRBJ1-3	CASSPGHPDSGNTIYF
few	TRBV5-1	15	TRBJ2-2	CASFSGGRNTGELFF